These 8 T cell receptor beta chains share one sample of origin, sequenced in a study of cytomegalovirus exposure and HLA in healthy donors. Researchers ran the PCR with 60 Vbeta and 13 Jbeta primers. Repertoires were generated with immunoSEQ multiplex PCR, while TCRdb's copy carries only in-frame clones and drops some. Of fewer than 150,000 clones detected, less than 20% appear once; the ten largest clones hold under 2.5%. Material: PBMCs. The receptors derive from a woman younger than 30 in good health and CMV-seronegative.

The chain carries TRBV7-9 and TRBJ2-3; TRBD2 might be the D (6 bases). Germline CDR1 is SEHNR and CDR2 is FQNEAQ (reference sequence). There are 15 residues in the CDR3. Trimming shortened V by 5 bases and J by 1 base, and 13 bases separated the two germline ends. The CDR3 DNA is TGTGCCAGCAGCCCACCGGGAGCTCGCACAGATACGCAGTATTTT. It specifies CASSPPGARTDTQYF.

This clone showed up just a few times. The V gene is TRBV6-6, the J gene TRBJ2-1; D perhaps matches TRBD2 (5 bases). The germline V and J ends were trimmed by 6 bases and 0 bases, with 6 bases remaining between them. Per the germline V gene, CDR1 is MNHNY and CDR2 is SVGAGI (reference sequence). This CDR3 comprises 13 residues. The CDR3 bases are TGTGCCAGCAGCCGGGACTCCTACAATGAGCAGTTCTTC. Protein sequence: CASSRDSYNEQFF.

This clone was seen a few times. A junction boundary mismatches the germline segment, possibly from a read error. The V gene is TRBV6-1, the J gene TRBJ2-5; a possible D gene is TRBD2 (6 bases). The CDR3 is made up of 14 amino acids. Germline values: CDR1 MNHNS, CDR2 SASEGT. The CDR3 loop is CASSELLAQGTQYF. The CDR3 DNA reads TGTGCCAGCAGTGAACTACTAGCCCAAGGGACCCAGTACTTC.

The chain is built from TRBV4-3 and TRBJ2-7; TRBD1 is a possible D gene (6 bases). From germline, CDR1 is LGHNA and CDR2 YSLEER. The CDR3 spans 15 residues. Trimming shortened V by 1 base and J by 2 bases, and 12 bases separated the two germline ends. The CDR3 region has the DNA TGCGCCAGCAGCCAAGGAGAGGGACACACCTACGAGCAGTACTTC. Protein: CASSQGEGHTYEQYF.

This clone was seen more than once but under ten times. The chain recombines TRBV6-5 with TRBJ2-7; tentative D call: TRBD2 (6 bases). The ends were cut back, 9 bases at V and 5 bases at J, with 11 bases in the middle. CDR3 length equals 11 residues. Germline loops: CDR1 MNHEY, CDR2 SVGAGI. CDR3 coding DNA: TGTGCCAGGGGGCGGGGTGACGAGCAGTACTTC. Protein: CARGRGDEQYF.

Here the CDR3 reads CASSQVGMEVGELFF. The CDR3 DNA reads TGCGCCAGCAGCCAAGTGGGGATGGAGGTCGGGGAGCTGTTTTTT. V is TRBV4-1 and J is TRBJ2-2; D perhaps matches TRBD2 (5 bases). The CDR3 sequence is 15 residues long. Germline CDR1 is MGHRA and CDR2 is YSYEKL. V was trimmed by 1 base and J by 7 bases, leaving 13 bases between them.

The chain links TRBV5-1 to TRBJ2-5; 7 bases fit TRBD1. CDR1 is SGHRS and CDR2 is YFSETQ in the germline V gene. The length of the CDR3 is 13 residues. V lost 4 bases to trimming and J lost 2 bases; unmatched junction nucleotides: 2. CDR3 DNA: TGCGCCAGCAGCACGGACAGGCAAGAGACCCAGTACTTC. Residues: CASSTDRQETQYF.

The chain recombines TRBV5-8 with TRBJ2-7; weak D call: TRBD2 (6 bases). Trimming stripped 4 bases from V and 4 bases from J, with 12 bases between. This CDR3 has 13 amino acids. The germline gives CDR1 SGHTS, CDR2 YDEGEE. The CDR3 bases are TGTGCCAGCAGCATCGGGGGATCGTACGAGCAGTACTTC. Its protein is CASSIGGSYEQYF.